The 20 T cell receptor beta chains presented below share a single source sample, sequenced in a study of cytomegalovirus exposure and HLA in healthy donors. The primer mix had 60 Vbeta and 13 Jbeta primers. Clones were sequenced by immunoSEQ multiplex PCR, and TCRdb holds only the in-frame ones, with some missing. The sample holds approximately 100,000 clones, about 80% seen once. The sequenced material came from PBMCs. These receptors were obtained from a man in his fifties or sixties in good health and CMV-seropositive.

V and J are TRBV5-1 and TRBJ2-3; 8 bases align to TRBD2. Looked up from germline, CDR1 is SGHRS and CDR2 is YFSETQ. V gave up 4 bases and J gave up 3 bases; unmatched junction bases: 13. This CDR3 region has 17 residues. In DNA form, the CDR3 reads TGCGCCAGCAGCGCACTCTCTCTTAGCGGGGTTACAGATACGCAGTATTTT. It codes for CASSALSLSGVTDTQYF.

V is TRBV11-2 and J is TRBJ2-3; D may be TRBD1 (6 bases). CDR1 and CDR2 (germline): SGHAT, FQNNGV. V shed 5 bases and J shed 4 bases, with 16 bases lying between them. There are 15 residues in the CDR3. Here the CDR3 DNA reads TGTGCCAGCAGCCCCCCTGGCAGGGGAGCAGATACGCAGTATTTT. Amino acids: CASSPPGRGADTQYF.

V is TRBV13 and J is TRBJ2-6, with D possibly TRBD1 on 5 matching bases. Per germline, CDR1 PRHDT and CDR2 FYEKMQ (reference sequence). The germline V and J ends were trimmed by 0 bases and 0 bases, with 6 bases remaining between them. This CDR3 is 16 amino acids long. The CDR3 loop is CASSLGTASGANVLTF. The CDR3 DNA reads as TGTGCCAGCAGCTTAGGGACAGCCTCTGGGGCCAACGTCCTGACTTTC.

The sample holds one count of this clone. The chain is built from TRBV4-1 and TRBJ1-2, with D tentatively TRBD1 (5 bases). Deletions cut 0 bases from V and 2 bases from J, with 19 bases between. This CDR3 is 18 amino acids long. Per the germline V gene, CDR1 is MGHRA and CDR2 is YSYEKL. The CDR3 protein is CASSQESDSQGPNYGYTF. The CDR3 DNA reads TGCGCCAGCAGCCAAGAGTCCGATTCCCAGGGCCCCAACTATGGCTACACCTTC.

There are a few counts of this clone. The V and J genes are TRBV2 and TRBJ2-7, with a tentative D call TRBD2 (6 bases). Germline loops: CDR1 SNHLY, CDR2 FYNNEI. V lost 4 bases and J lost 4, with 11 bases in between. The CDR3 totals 13 residues. The CDR3 loop is CASSGYSGYEQYF. The CDR3 bases are TGTGCCAGCAGTGGGTATAGCGGATACGAGCAGTACTTC.

This clone was counted a few times. The chain joins TRBV19 to TRBJ2-3; D may be TRBD2 (5 bases). The length of the CDR3 is 15 residues. The V end lost 6 bases, the J end lost 0 bases, and 13 bases lay between the germline ends. Germline lookup yields CDR1 LNHDA and CDR2 SQIVND (reference sequence). The CDR3 DNA follows: TGTGCCAGTAGCCTTGTAGCGTTTAGCACAGATACGCAGTATTTT. Translating gives CASSLVAFSTDTQYF.

The rearrangement joins TRBV5-1 to TRBJ2-1; 7 bases align to TRBD2. The CDR3 contains 15 residues. Per the germline V gene, CDR1 is SGHRS and CDR2 is YFSETQ. The V and J ends lost 5 bases and 0 bases, in that order; junction bases with no gene match: 5. This CDR3 is CASRGREASYNEQFF. The CDR3 DNA is TGCGCCAGCAGGGGACGGGAGGCCTCCTACAATGAGCAGTTCTTC.

The gene calls are TRBV9 and TRBJ2-3; TRBD2 matches at 8 bases. Germline assignment: CDR1 SGDLS and CDR2 YYNGEE. The trim removed 3 bases at V and 0 bases at J, leaving 6 bases unmatched. The length of the CDR3 is 16 residues. This CDR3 reads CASSAPSGSSTDTQYF. The CDR3 region has the DNA TGTGCCAGCAGCGCACCTAGCGGGTCTAGCACAGATACGCAGTATTTT.

This chain uses TRBV5-4 with TRBJ2-3; TRBD2 aligns across 11 bases. Germline trimming cut 3 bases from V and 2 bases from J; bases unmatched to any gene: 8. Per germline, CDR1 SGHNT and CDR2 YYREEE (reference sequence). The CDR3 length is 17 residues. The CDR3 loop reads CASSWGASGGITDTQYF. The CDR3 coding sequence is TGTGCCAGCAGCTGGGGGGCTAGCGGGGGGATCACAGATACGCAGTATTTT.

The chain joins TRBV2 to TRBJ2-5, with 7 positions matching TRBD2. TRBJ2-7 explains the end of the DNA better; the J call may be wrong. Germline V gene data show CDR1 as SNHLY and CDR2 as FYNNEI. The CDR3 is made up of 14 amino acids. CDR3 DNA: TGTGCCAGCATGAAGAGGGGAGGGGACTACGAGCAGTACTTC. Translated, it gives CASMKRGGDYEQYF.

Points on this clone: The junction shows a germline mismatch at one end, possibly a read error. The chain employs TRBV4-1 and TRBJ1-2; the match to TRBD1 covers 7 bases. The CDR3 length is 12 residues. Germline CDR1 is MGHRA and CDR2 is YSYEKL. The CDR3 reads CASSRQGSGYAF. In nucleotides, the CDR3 is TGCGCCAGCAGCCGACAGGGATCAGGCTACGCCTTC.

V is TRBV14 and J is TRBJ1-5; D is ambiguous. This CDR3 spans 13 amino acids. Germline V gives CDR1 SGHDN, CDR2 FVKESK. Trimming shortened V by 4 bases and J by 3 bases, and 7 bases separated the two germline ends. The CDR3 bases are TGTGCCAGCAGCCCGGGGTACAATCAGCCCCAGCATTTT. As protein: CASSPGYNQPQHF.

The chain joins TRBV13 to TRBJ1-2, with a possible D match to TRBD1 (6 bases). Per germline, CDR1 PRHDT and CDR2 FYEKMQ (reference sequence). The ends were cut back, 5 bases at V and 3 bases at J, with 16 bases in the middle. The CDR3 runs to 15 residues. The CDR3 loop is CASSTASDRHYGYTF. The CDR3 bases are TGTGCCAGCAGCACAGCCTCTGACAGGCACTATGGCTACACCTTC.

A few counts support this clone. The gene calls are TRBV29-1 and TRBJ2-5; D is uncertain. Trimming shortened V by 4 bases and J by 5 bases, and 11 bases separated the two germline ends. Germline V gene lookup returns CDR1 SQVTM and CDR2 ANQGSEA. This CDR3 spans 12 amino acids. The CDR3 bases are TGCAGCGTTGGGCTCGGAGACGAGACCCAGTACTTC. Its translation: CSVGLGDETQYF.

This chain uses TRBV29-1 with TRBJ2-2; TRBD1 matches at 7 bases. With V trimmed by 6 bases and J by 7 bases, 5 bases remained unmatched. CDR3 size: 12 residues. Germline loops: CDR1 SQVTM, CDR2 ANQGSEA. CDR3 sequence (DNA): TGCAGCGTGTGGGACAGACTCGGGGAGCTGTTTTTT. Encoded protein: CSVWDRLGELFF.

This clone was picked up one time. The CDR3 DNA reads TGTGCCAGCAGCCCAAAGCGGACAGGGATGGTGACTGAAGCTTTCTTT. This gives the protein CASSPKRTGMVTEAFF. V gene TRBV7-2 combines with J gene TRBJ1-1; TRBD1 aligns across 8 bases. CDR1 is SGHTA, CDR2 FQGNSA, per germline. The CDR3 extends over 16 amino acids. The V gene end was trimmed by 5 bases and the J gene end by 5 bases; junction bases not matched to a gene: 13.

The chain carries TRBV6-6 and TRBJ1-5; 8 positions agree with TRBD1. The CDR3 consists of 15 residues. J gave up 5 bases and V 2 bases, and 5 bases lay outside the gene matches. Germline values: CDR1 MNHNY, CDR2 SVGAGI (reference sequence). The CDR3, as DNA: TGTGCCAGCAGTTACGGTTTACAGGGGGATCAGCCCCAGCATTTT. Translating it yields CASSYGLQGDQPQHF.

This clone turned up a few times. This chain links TRBV7-9 with TRBJ2-5; a weak D match, TRBD1 (5 bases). The CDR3 runs 14 residues. From germline, CDR1 is SEHNR and CDR2 FQNEAQ (reference sequence). The germline V and J ends were trimmed by 5 bases and 7 bases, with 17 bases remaining between them. The CDR3 loop reads CASSPLDIRGTQYF. The CDR3 DNA follows: TGTGCCAGCAGCCCCCTGGACATTAGGGGGACCCAGTACTTC.

The chain recombines TRBV28 with TRBJ1-2, with TRBD1 matching 9 bases. Unmatched junction bases numbered 3, after V lost 4 bases and J lost 3 bases. CDR1 MDHEN and CDR2 SYDVKM come from the germline V gene. The CDR3 consists of 14 residues. The CDR3 spells CASSSTGGDYGYTF. CDR3 in DNA: TGTGCCAGCAGTTCCACAGGGGGCGACTATGGCTACACCTTC.

The chain has TRBV20-1 and TRBJ2-7; 7 bases map to TRBD1. The V gene's germline CDR1 is DFQATT and CDR2 SNEGSKA (reference sequence). The CDR3 consists of 11 residues. With 2 bases clipped from V and 5 bases from J, the junction kept 0 bases outside the gene matches. CDR3: CSARQGDEQYF. CDR3 DNA: TGCAGTGCTAGACAGGGGGACGAGCAGTACTTC.